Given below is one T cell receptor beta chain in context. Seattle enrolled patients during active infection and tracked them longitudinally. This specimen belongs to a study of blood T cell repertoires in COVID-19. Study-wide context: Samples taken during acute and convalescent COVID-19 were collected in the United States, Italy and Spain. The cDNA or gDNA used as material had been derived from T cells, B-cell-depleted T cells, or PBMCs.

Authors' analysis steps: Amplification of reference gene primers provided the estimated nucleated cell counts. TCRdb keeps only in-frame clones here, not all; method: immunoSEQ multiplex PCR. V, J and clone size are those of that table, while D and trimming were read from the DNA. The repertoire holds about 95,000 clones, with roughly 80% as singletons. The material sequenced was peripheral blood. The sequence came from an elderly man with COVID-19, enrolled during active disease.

CDR3 sequence reads: CASTPGLAGATLYF. The CDR3, as DNA: TGTGCCAGCACCCCGGGACTAGCGGGGGCAACGCTCTACTTC. This chain uses TRBV6-5 with TRBJ2-7; 14 nucleotides align to TRBD2. The CDR3 consists of 14 residues. Trimming removed 7 bases from V and 13 bases from J; junction bases left unmatched: 12. CDR1 is MNHEY and CDR2 is SVGAGI in the germline V gene.